The 21 T cell receptor beta chains reported below all come from one sample, sequenced in a study of identical twins. TCRdb itself ran the 5' RACE reads through MiXCR, one entry per CDR3 protein. The data contain about 720,000 distinct CDR3 sequences, 8.6% of them singletons. The same sample was also used in a study of yellow fever vaccine responses in identical twins.

Input material: PBMCs. The receptors here all came from a young woman in good health.

This chain connects TRBV12-2 to TRBJ2-7; the DNA was not compared with TRBD1, the D call given in the table. TRBV12-2 is tagged as a pseudogene. This CDR3 spans 20 amino acids. CDR3 loop: CASRLAQDRGPSYYSYEQYF. CDR3 DNA: TGTGCAAGTCGCTTAGCACAAGACAGGGGGCCTTCATACTACTCCTACGAGCAGTACTTC.

A few counts support this clonotype. This rearrangement joins TRBV5-6 to TRBJ1-1; 8 positions match TRBD1. V dropped 4 bases and J dropped 1; count of bases not matched to a gene: 15. The germline CDR1 and CDR2 sequences are SGHDT and YYEEEE. This CDR3 is built from 18 residues. DNA for the CDR3: TGTGCCAGCAGCCCAGGCTCAGCGGACAGGGCCCCGAACACTGAAGCTTTCTTT. Translating gives CASSPGSADRAPNTEAFF.

The J gene is TRBJ2-2, the V gene TRBV6-5, with 11 bases aligning to TRBD2. The germline V gene has CDR1 MNHEY and CDR2 SVGAGI. The trim removed 0 bases at V and 9 bases at J, leaving 6 bases unmatched. There are 16 residues in the CDR3. For the CDR3, the DNA is TGTGCCAGCAGTTACTCCACTAGCGGGAGTGGTAGGGAGCTGTTTTTT. It translates to CASSYSTSGSGRELFF.

The sample holds a few counts of this clonotype. The CDR3 nucleotides read TGCAGCGTTGTTAAGAGGGACGGCGCTTTTATCACCTTC. Amino acids: CSVVKRDGAFITF. This chain links TRBV29-1 with TRBJ1-2; perhaps TRBD1 as D (5 bases). The germline V gene encodes CDR1 SQVTM and CDR2 ANQGSEA. The CDR3 spans 13 residues. Between the trimmed V and J ends, which lost 4 bases and 13 bases, there was a span of 22 bases.

This clonotype showed up just a few times. CDR3 coding DNA: TGTGCTAGTGGGGGGGGTAGTCGGGAGACCCAGTACTTC. Protein: CASGGGSRETQYF. This chain uses TRBV12-5 with TRBJ2-5; D is perhaps TRBD2 (6 bases). This CDR3 is built from 13 residues. CDR1 LGHNT and CDR2 FRNRAP come from the germline V gene. The ends were cut back, 6 bases at V and 5 bases at J, with 13 bases in the middle.

This clonotype appeared a few times. This chain uses TRBV7-8 with TRBJ2-2; 14 bases match TRBD2. There are 16 residues in the CDR3. CDR1 SGHVS and CDR2 FQNEAQ come from the germline V gene. Unmatched junction bases numbered 3, after V lost 5 bases and J lost 4 bases. The CDR3 region is CASSMGLAGVTGELFF. The CDR3 DNA follows: TGTGCCAGCAGCATGGGACTAGCGGGGGTCACCGGGGAGCTGTTTTTT.

This chain uses TRBV9 with TRBJ2-3, with TRBD2 as a possible D gene (7 bases). The germline V and J ends were trimmed by 3 bases and 4 bases, with 18 bases remaining between them. CDR3 size: 16 residues. Germline V gives CDR1 SGDLS, CDR2 YYNGEE. The CDR3 DNA is TGTGCCAGCAGCGCGAGGTGGGGGGGCCCCCCAGATACGCAGTATTTT. Protein product: CASSARWGGPPDTQYF.

This clonotype was seen ten or more times. V usage is TRBV5-6 and J usage is TRBJ2-7; 7 bases are a match to TRBD2. The length of the CDR3 is 14 residues. V shed 4 bases and J 2 bases; nucleotides not matched to a gene: 6. Per the germline V gene, CDR1 is SGHDT and CDR2 is YYEEEE. The CDR3 reads CASSPRDYTYEQYF. DNA for the CDR3: TGTGCCAGCAGCCCCCGGGACTATACCTACGAGCAGTACTTC.

The chain carries TRBV5-1 and TRBJ2-7; 9 bases agree with TRBD1. The CDR3 covers 15 residues. Losses at the gene ends were 4 bases for V and 5 bases for J; bases not matched to a gene: 10. Germline V CDR1 and CDR2: SGHRS, YFSETQ. The CDR3 reads CASSNSGTGIHEQYF. Here the CDR3 DNA reads TGCGCCAGCAGCAATTCCGGGACAGGGATTCACGAGCAGTACTTC. Using reference TRBV5-1 and TRBJ2-7 for the parts outside the CDR3, the full variable domain is KAGVTQTPRYLIKTRGQQVTLSCSPISGHRSVSWYQQTPGQGLQFLFEYFSETQRNKGNFPGRFSGRQFSNSRSEMNVSTLELGDSALYLCASSNSGTGIHEQYFGPGTRLTVT.

Only a few counts were recorded for this clonotype. The J gene is TRBJ2-7, the V gene TRBV28, with D perhaps TRBD1 (5 bases). The V gene's germline CDR1 is MDHEN and CDR2 SYDVKM. Trimming stripped 2 bases from V and 2 bases from J, with 10 bases between. The CDR3 consists of 14 residues. The CDR3 spells CASSLDRETYEQYF. The CDR3 nucleotides are TGTGCCAGCAGTTTAGACAGAGAAACCTACGAGCAGTACTTC.

This clonotype was recorded a few times. The chain is built from TRBV7-8 and TRBJ2-1, with TRBD2 matching 8 bases. This CDR3 spans 16 amino acids. The trim removed 1 base at V and 4 bases at J, leaving 6 bases unmatched. Germline-derived CDR1 and CDR2 are SGHVS and FQNEAQ. CDR3 region: CASSLEVTSVYNEQFF. The CDR3 nucleotides read TGTGCCAGCAGCTTAGAGGTGACTAGCGTTTACAATGAGCAGTTCTTC.

This clonotype was recorded a few times. The chain links TRBV4-3 to TRBJ2-6; D is unclear. The germline CDR1 and CDR2 sequences are LGHNA and YSLEER. Trimming took 1 base from V and 4 from J, leaving 11 bases between them. The CDR3 is 16 residues long. CDR3 amino acids: CASSQGPNGGANVLTF. The CDR3 DNA reads TGCGCCAGCAGCCAAGGGCCTAACGGGGGGGCCAACGTCCTGACTTTC.

This clonotype was picked up many times. The chain carries TRBV10-3 and TRBJ2-1; 8 bases are a match to TRBD2. CDR1 is ENHRY, CDR2 SYGVKD, per germline. There are 19 residues in the CDR3. J gave up 7 bases and V 3 bases, and 20 bases lay outside the gene matches. The CDR3 region has the DNA TGTGCCATCAGTGACCCAATAAGGAGCGGGGGATTGGAGAGGAATGAGCAGTTCTTC. As protein: CAISDPIRSGGLERNEQFF.

This clonotype was picked up a small number of times. The gene calls are TRBV11-2 and TRBJ2-1, with D possibly TRBD1 on 5 matching bases. The CDR3 loop spans 18 amino acids. Germline V gene lookup returns CDR1 SGHAT and CDR2 FQNNGV. Trimming cost V 2 bases and J 7 bases, with 24 bases left between them. The CDR3 sequence: CASSLNGARAAPTNEQFF. The CDR3 DNA reads TGTGCCAGCAGCTTAAATGGGGCCCGGGCAGCACCTACGAATGAGCAGTTCTTC.

This clonotype has at least ten counts. This chain uses TRBV5-1 with TRBJ1-1; D unclear. CDR1 is SGHRS and CDR2 is YFSETQ in the germline V gene. The germline V and J ends were trimmed by 0 bases and 1 base, with 10 bases remaining between them. The CDR3 spans 15 residues. Here the CDR3 reads CASSLGHQKNTEAFF. The CDR3 DNA reads as TGCGCCAGCAGCTTGGGTCACCAGAAGAACACTGAAGCTTTCTTT.

The V call is TRBV11-2, the J call TRBJ1-3, with a tentative D call TRBD1 (6 bases). CDR3 length: 17 residues. The germline CDR1 and CDR2 sequences are SGHAT and FQNNGV. V lost 5 bases and J lost 0, with 17 bases in between. CDR3 sequence reads: CASSLIRDTLSGNTIYF. The CDR3 DNA reads as TGTGCCAGCAGCCTTATAAGGGACACGCTCTCTGGAAACACCATATATTTT.

A few counts support this clonotype. The chain has TRBV27 and TRBJ2-1; 8 bases are a match to TRBD2. Germline lookup yields CDR1 MNHEY and CDR2 SMNVEV (reference sequence). V gave up 0 bases and J gave up 7 bases; unmatched junction bases: 5. CDR3 length: 15 residues. The CDR3: CASSLSGLARNEQFF. DNA for the CDR3: TGTGCCAGCAGTTTATCTGGACTAGCTAGGAATGAGCAGTTCTTC.

This clonotype was seen more than once but under ten times. The chain joins TRBV20-1 to TRBJ2-7; D may be TRBD1 or TRBD2 (5 bases each). Trimming took off 5 bases at V and 2 bases at J, with 19 bases between the two ends. Germline CDR1 is DFQATT and CDR2 is SNEGSKA (reference sequence). The length of the CDR3 is 15 residues. CDR3 sequence: CSAYSGTLETYEQYF. The CDR3 nucleotides read TGCAGTGCTTACTCCGGGACCCTAGAAACCTACGAGCAGTACTTC.

The rearrangement uses TRBV11-2 and TRBJ2-5, with a tentative D call TRBD1 (6 bases). The CDR3 runs 14 residues. V shed 5 bases and J shed 1 base, with 11 bases lying between them. The germline gives CDR1 SGHAT, CDR2 FQNNGV. In nucleotides, the CDR3 is TGTGCCAGCAGCCCGGACAGTAGCCAAGAGACCCAGTACTTC. It codes for CASSPDSSQETQYF.

This rearrangement joins TRBV20-1 to TRBJ2-7; tentatively, D is TRBD1 (5 bases). The CDR3 contains 12 residues. Germline V gives CDR1 DFQATT, CDR2 SNEGSKA (reference sequence). The V end lost 6 bases, the J end lost 3 bases, and 12 bases lay between the germline ends. CDR3 sequence: CSAENQGYEQYF. The DNA for the CDR3 is TGCAGTGCAGAGAACCAGGGCTACGAGCAGTACTTC.

The chain employs TRBV6-1 and TRBJ1-2; 12 nucleotides agree with TRBD1. Germline V gene data show CDR1 as MNHNS and CDR2 as SASEGT. CDR3 length: 18 amino acids. Germline trimming cut 6 bases from V and 8 bases from J; bases unmatched to any gene: 19. The CDR3 is CASSRIADPGQGARGYTF. In DNA, the CDR3 is TGTGCCAGCAGCAGGATTGCCGACCCGGGACAGGGGGCGCGAGGCTACACCTTC.